Given below is one T cell receptor beta chain in context. The antigen remains unidentified. The data were obtained in a study of blood T cells in healthy people across ages. Whole-study results and caveats: Those diversity estimates obtained from one million T cells were thought to be underestimates.

The germline CDR1 and CDR2 sequences are MNHNS and SASEGT. The CDR3 loop spans 12 amino acids. The ends were cut back, 7 bases at V and 7 bases at J, with 13 bases in the middle. Samples had at least 7 million PBMCs isolated from them. The authors ran a second PCR of roughly 6 to 12 cycles using a sample-barcoded 5' primer and a J-beta primer mix. Each cDNA molecule was tagged by a template-switch adaptor with 12 random nucleotides. TCRdb re-derived calls from the 5' RACE reads in MiXCR, one entry per CDR3 protein. Of hundreds of thousands of distinct CDR3 sequences in the sample, approximately 29% were seen once.

The sequencing input was blood. This sequence was found in a woman at least 80 years old in good health. J is TRBJ2-5 and V is TRBV6-1; perhaps D is TRBD1 or TRBD2 (5 bases each). The CDR3, as DNA: TGTGCCAGCACTCCGGGACCAAGGACCCAGTACTTC. It specifies CASTPGPRTQYF.